This entry features one T cell receptor beta chain sequence. The data were obtained in a study of blood T cell repertoires in COVID-19. Study background: In each case, the material was cDNA or gDNA derived from T cells, B-cell-depleted T cells, or PBMCs.

The length of the CDR3 is 15 residues. Data came from immunoSEQ multiplex PCR; TCRdb stores just in-frame clones and leaves some out. This sample carries about 130,000 clones, around 80% of them seen once, and the ten largest clones take 37%. This chain links TRBV21-1 with TRBJ1-2. TRBV21-1 is given as a pseudogene. The material sequenced was peripheral blood. The clonotype originates from a man aged 40-50 years with active or convalescent COVID-19. DNA for the CDR3: TGTGCCAGCAGTACCCTGAGGGCTAGGAACTATGGCTACACCTTC. Its protein product is CASSTLRARNYGYTF.